The 27 T cell receptor beta chains in this list originate from one sample, sequenced in a study of cytomegalovirus exposure and HLA in healthy donors. In the PCR, 60 Vbeta and 13 Jbeta primers were used. The method was immunoSEQ multiplex PCR; TCRdb's version includes in-frame clones alone and lacks a portion of them. The data hold approximately 140,000 clones, with approximately 85% observed a single time. The sample consisted of PBMCs. These receptors were obtained from a boy aged 5 to 17 in good health and CMV-seronegative.

The rearrangement links TRBV19 to TRBJ2-1; TRBD1 might be the D (5 bases). Germline assignment: CDR1 LNHDA and CDR2 SQIVND (reference sequence). Trimming took off 4 bases at V and 10 bases at J, with 14 bases between the two ends. The CDR3 is 13 residues long. For the CDR3, the DNA is TGTGCCAGTAGTAGATACCCGACAGCCGAGCAGTTCTTC. Translation gives CASSRYPTAEQFF. The full variable domain, rest sourced from reference TRBV19 and TRBJ2-1, is DGGITQSPKYLFRKEGQNVTLSCEQNLNHDAMYWYRQDPGQGLRLIYYSQIVNDFQKGDIAEGYSVSREKKESFPLTVTSAQKNPTAFYLCASSRYPTAEQFFGPGTRLTVL.

The chain joins TRBV5-1 to TRBJ1-3; maybe TRBD1 (5 bases). Germline V lookup: CDR1 SGHRS, CDR2 YFSETQ. This CDR3 has 15 residues. Trimming took off 0 bases at V and 0 bases at J, with 7 bases between the two ends. This CDR3 is CASSLDRFSGNTIYF. The CDR3 DNA follows: TGCGCCAGCAGCTTGGACAGGTTCTCTGGAAACACCATATATTTT. Drawing the rest from reference TRBV5-1 and TRBJ1-3, the complete variable domain is KAGVTQTPRYLIKTRGQQVTLSCSPISGHRSVSWYQQTPGQGLQFLFEYFSETQRNKGNFPGRFSGRQFSNSRSEMNVSTLELGDSALYLCASSLDRFSGNTIYFGEGSWLTVV.

V is TRBV9 and J is TRBJ2-7; D gene ambiguous. The germline V and J ends were trimmed by 3 bases and 5 bases, with 9 bases remaining between them. The CDR3 is made up of 12 amino acids. The germline V gene encodes CDR1 SGDLS and CDR2 YYNGEE. CDR3 sequence: CASSGPPNEQYF. The CDR3 DNA is TGTGCCAGCAGCGGTCCCCCTAACGAGCAGTACTTC.

The chain carries TRBV7-9 and TRBJ2-5; 7 bases align to TRBD1. The CDR3 totals 15 residues. Germline CDR1 reads SEHNR; CDR2 reads FQNEAQ (reference sequence). Trimming took 5 bases from V and 2 from J; bases not matched to a gene: 8. This chain's CDR3 is CASSGEGAGQETQYF. CDR3 coding DNA: TGTGCCAGCAGCGGCGAGGGGGCAGGACAAGAGACCCAGTACTTC. Based on the CDR3 plus reference TRBV7-9 and TRBJ2-5, the full variable domain is DTGVSQNPRHKITKRGQNVTFRCDPISEHNRLYWYRQTLGQGPEFLTYFQNEAQLEKSRLLSDRFSAERPKGSFSTLEIQRTEQGDSAMYLCASSGEGAGQETQYFGPGTRLLVL.

This clone was seen only a few times. V is TRBV7-9 and J is TRBJ2-5; TRBD1 matches at 8 bases. The junction had 12 bases not matched to a gene; V was cut back by 3 bases and J by 9 bases. This CDR3 comprises 15 residues. Germline loops: CDR1 SEHNR, CDR2 FQNEAQ (reference sequence). CDR3 bases: TGTGCCAGCAGCTTTCTTCCAGGGGGCTTGTATCCCCAGTACTTC. It translates to CASSFLPGGLYPQYF.

The chain combines TRBV23-1 with TRBJ2-2; 8 bases are shared with TRBD1. TRBV23-1 belongs to the ORF category, with a function that is uncertain. This CDR3 has 16 residues. Trimming removed 6 bases from V and 1 base from J; junction bases left unmatched: 7. The CDR3 spells CASSIDTGGNTGELFF. CDR3 DNA sequence: TGCGCCAGCAGCATAGATACAGGGGGGAACACCGGGGAGCTGTTTTTT.

This sequence joins TRBV9 and TRBJ1-6; perhaps TRBD1 as D (5 bases). V was trimmed by 3 bases and J by 2 bases, leaving 9 bases between them. The CDR3 contains 15 residues. CDR1 and CDR2 (germline): SGDLS, YYNGEE. CDR3 residues: CASSGPGPYNSPLHF. The CDR3 region has the DNA TGTGCCAGCAGCGGGCCAGGGCCCTATAATTCACCCCTCCACTTT.

The gene calls are TRBV5-5 and TRBJ2-5; 7 bases match TRBD1. Looked up from germline, CDR1 is SGHKS and CDR2 is YYEKEE (reference sequence). This CDR3 spans 13 amino acids. Unmatched junction bases numbered 4, after V lost 6 bases and J lost 2 bases. The CDR3 region has the DNA TGTGCCAGCACTAGGGACAGACAAGAGACCCAGTACTTC. Protein: CASTRDRQETQYF.

V usage is TRBV11-2 and J usage is TRBJ2-7; no definite D call. Germline V gene data show CDR1 as SGHAT and CDR2 as FQNNGV. V lost 5 bases to trimming and J lost 2 bases, with 13 bases between them. The CDR3 runs 14 residues. The CDR3 is CASSAHNVPYEQYF. The CDR3 DNA follows: TGTGCCAGCAGCGCACACAATGTACCCTACGAGCAGTACTTC.

Only one count was recorded for this clone. The gene calls are TRBV5-1 and TRBJ2-7, with TRBD1 matching over 9 bases. The germline CDR1 and CDR2 sequences are SGHRS and YFSETQ. Unmatched junction bases numbered 8, after V lost 0 bases and J lost 7 bases. The CDR3 runs to 15 residues. This chain's CDR3 is CASSLDRTGVEEQYF. The CDR3 DNA reads as TGCGCCAGCAGCTTGGATCGGACAGGGGTAGAGGAGCAGTACTTC.

The CDR3 bases are TGTGCCACAGGGACAGGGGGCAATAATGAGCAGTTCTTC. Protein sequence: CATGTGGNNEQFF. The rearrangement uses TRBV9 and TRBJ2-1; TRBD1 matches 12 bases. J was trimmed by 7 bases and V by 9 bases; bases with no gene match: 5. The germline V gene encodes CDR1 SGDLS and CDR2 YYNGEE. The CDR3 runs 13 residues.

The chain employs TRBV30 and TRBJ2-7, with a possible D match to TRBD2 (6 bases). The CDR3 totals 13 residues. CDR1 GTSNPN and CDR2 SVGIG come from the germline V gene (reference sequence). Trimming stripped 0 bases from V and 7 bases from J, with 13 bases between. CDR3 loop: CAWSVPPGREQYF. The CDR3 region has the DNA TGTGCCTGGAGTGTCCCCCCTGGGAGGGAGCAGTACTTC.

The gene calls are TRBV5-1 and TRBJ1-1; possible D gene TRBD1, 6 bases. This CDR3 contains 15 residues. V lost 0 bases, J lost 8 bases, and 17 bases lay in between. The germline V gene encodes CDR1 SGHRS and CDR2 YFSETQ. This CDR3 reads CASSLAGGGLGEAFF. The CDR3 bases are TGCGCCAGCAGCTTGGCGGGGGGGGGCTTGGGGGAAGCTTTCTTT.

The rearrangement joins TRBV20-1 to TRBJ1-1, with D possibly being TRBD1 (5 bases). The germline V gene has CDR1 DFQATT and CDR2 SNEGSKA (reference sequence). CDR3 length equals 11 residues. V lost 3 bases and J lost 9, with 11 bases in between. The CDR3 reads CSARPGGKAFF. CDR3 in DNA: TGCAGTGCTAGGCCGGGGGGTAAAGCTTTCTTT.

This rearrangement joins TRBV7-2 to TRBJ2-1, with D hard to call. The CDR3 contains 13 residues. Deletions cut 4 bases from V and 4 bases from J, with 8 bases between. Per germline, CDR1 SGHTA and CDR2 FQGNSA. The CDR3 nucleotides are TGTGCCAGCAGCTGGGCAGTTTACAATGAGCAGTTCTTC. The encoded protein is CASSWAVYNEQFF. The full variable domain, with the rest looked up from reference TRBV7-2 and TRBJ2-1, is GAGVSQSPSNKVTEKGKDVELRCDPISGHTALYWYRQSLGQGLEFLIYFQGNSAPDKSGLPSDRFSAERTGGSVSTLTIQRTQQEDSAVYLCASSWAVYNEQFFGPGTRLTVL.

J is TRBJ1-2 and V is TRBV9; possibly TRBD1 for D (5 bases). Germline CDR1 SGDLS, CDR2 YYNGEE. Trimming stripped 0 bases from V and 14 bases from J, with 14 bases between. This CDR3 has 12 residues. CDR3: CASSVDSSGQTF. Written as DNA, the CDR3 is TGTGCCAGCAGCGTAGACTCCTCAGGGCAGACCTTC. Drawing the rest from reference TRBV9 and TRBJ1-2, the complete variable domain is DSGVTQTPKHLITATGQRVTLRCSPRSGDLSVYWYQQSLDQGLQFLIQYYNGEERAKGNILERFSAQQFPDLHSELNLSSLELGDSALYFCASSVDSSGQTFGSGTRLTVV.

The chain carries TRBV11-2 and TRBJ2-1; 8 bases map to TRBD2. CDR1 and CDR2 from the germline V gene are SGHAT and FQNNGV. Losses at the gene ends were 0 bases for V and 5 bases for J; bases not matched to a gene: 3. There are 15 residues in the CDR3. CDR3 nucleotide sequence: TGTGCCAGCAGCTTAGAAAGACTAGCGAACAATGAGCAGTTCTTC. Its translation is CASSLERLANNEQFF.

The rearrangement links TRBV7-9 to TRBJ2-1; 11 bases agree with TRBD2. J gave up 5 bases and V 5 bases, and 8 bases lay outside the gene matches. The germline gives CDR1 SEHNR, CDR2 FQNEAQ (reference sequence). The CDR3 loop spans 16 amino acids. CDR3 sequence (DNA): TGTGCCAGCAGCCAAACCCTAGCGGGAGGTAACAATGAGCAGTTCTTC. This gives the protein CASSQTLAGGNNEQFF.

The genes are TRBV18 and TRBJ2-7; D is unclear. The V end was cut by 5 bases, the J end by 3 bases, with 8 bases between. Germline lookup yields CDR1 KGHSH and CDR2 LQKENI. CDR3 length equals 12 residues. The CDR3 loop is CASSAENYEQYF. DNA of the CDR3: TGTGCCAGCTCAGCGGAAAACTACGAGCAGTACTTC.

The rearrangement uses TRBV12-5 and TRBJ1-5; 9 bases match TRBD1. Looked up from germline, CDR1 is LGHNT and CDR2 is FRNRAP. The CDR3 sequence is 14 residues long. The trim removed 5 bases at V and 6 bases at J, leaving 5 bases unmatched. In nucleotides, the CDR3 is TGTGCTAGTGGTGCTGGACAGGGGATTCAGCCCCAGCATTTT. Residues: CASGAGQGIQPQHF.

V and J are TRBV7-9 and TRBJ1-2, with TRBD1 matching 7 bases. V dropped 7 bases and J dropped 3; count of bases not matched to a gene: 11. The V gene's germline CDR1 is SEHNR and CDR2 FQNEAQ (reference sequence). The CDR3 spans 15 residues. The CDR3 region has the DNA TGTGCCAGCATCCAATTTGGACAGGTCGACTATGGCTACACCTTC. It codes for CASIQFGQVDYGYTF.

The chain couples TRBV10-3 to TRBJ2-6, with D possibly being TRBD1 (5 bases). The CDR3 extends over 18 amino acids. Trimming left V 6 bases short and J 0 bases short, with 18 bases between. Germline loops: CDR1 ENHRY, CDR2 SYGVKD. The CDR3 DNA reads TGTGCCATCAGCTTCGCCGGACATCTAAACTCTGGGGCCAACGTCCTGACTTTC. Translated, it gives CAISFAGHLNSGANVLTF.

This clone was seen more than once but under ten times. The genes are TRBV5-1 and TRBJ1-1, with 7 nucleotides matching TRBD1. Germline CDR1 and CDR2: SGHRS and YFSETQ. This CDR3 contains 15 residues. Trimming cost V 2 bases and J 4 bases; bases outside gene matches: 8. The CDR3 spells CASSFQGDGSTEAFF. CDR3 coding DNA: TGCGCCAGCAGCTTCCAGGGGGATGGAAGCACTGAAGCTTTCTTT.

V and J are TRBV10-3 and TRBJ1-6, with TRBD1 as a possible D gene (5 bases). Germline values: CDR1 ENHRY, CDR2 SYGVKD. The germline V and J ends were trimmed by 8 bases and 5 bases, with 10 bases remaining between them. The CDR3 is 13 amino acids. CDR3 in amino acids: CAIQGGDNSPLHF. CDR3 DNA: TGTGCCATCCAGGGAGGCGATAATTCACCCCTCCACTTT.

Turning to this clone: The sample carries other DNA sequences with the same CDR3. The chain couples TRBV7-9 to TRBJ1-1; D is uncertain. The CDR3 extends over 14 amino acids. Trimming took off 1 base at V and 1 base at J, with 7 bases between the two ends. Germline V gene lookup returns CDR1 SEHNR and CDR2 FQNEAQ (reference sequence). The CDR3: CASSLGPQNTEAFF. CDR3 sequence (DNA): TGTGCCAGCAGCTTAGGTCCACAGAACACTGAAGCTTTCTTT.

J is TRBJ2-7 and V is TRBV7-8; 9 nucleotides align to TRBD1. CDR1 is SGHVS, CDR2 FQNEAQ, per germline. CDR3 length: 15 amino acids. After removal of 9 bases from V and 6 bases from J, the junction contained 15 bases not matched to a gene. The CDR3 DNA reads TGTGCCAGTCGGCAAAGAGGACAGGGGAATTCCGAGCAGTACTTC. This translates into CASRQRGQGNSEQYF.

This clone was observed a single time. This chain uses TRBV9 with TRBJ2-1; 16 bases agree with TRBD2. The CDR3 spans 18 residues. Per germline, CDR1 SGDLS and CDR2 YYNGEE. Trimming cost V 3 bases and J 3 bases; bases outside gene matches: 6. The CDR3 sequence is CASSEGTSGRGYYNEQFF. In DNA, the CDR3 is TGTGCCAGCAGCGAGGGGACTAGCGGGAGGGGGTACTACAATGAGCAGTTCTTC.